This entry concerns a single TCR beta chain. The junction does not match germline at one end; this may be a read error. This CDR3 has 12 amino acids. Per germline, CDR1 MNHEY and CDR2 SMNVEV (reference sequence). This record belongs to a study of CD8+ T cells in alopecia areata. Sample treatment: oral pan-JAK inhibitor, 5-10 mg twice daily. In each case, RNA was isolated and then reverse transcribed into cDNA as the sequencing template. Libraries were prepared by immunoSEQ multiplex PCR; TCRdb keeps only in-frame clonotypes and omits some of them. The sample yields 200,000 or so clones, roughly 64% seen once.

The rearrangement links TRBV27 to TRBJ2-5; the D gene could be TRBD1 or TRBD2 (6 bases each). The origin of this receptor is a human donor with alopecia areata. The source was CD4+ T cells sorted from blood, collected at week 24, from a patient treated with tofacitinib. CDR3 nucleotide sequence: TGTGCCAGCAAATCCCAGGGGCGGGGACTGGACTTC. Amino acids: CASKSQGRGLDF.